The 20 T cell receptor beta chains below come from one sample, sequenced in a study of blood T cell repertoires in COVID-19 (dated by TCRdb to about 2020). The library was built by means of the immunoSEQ multiplex PCR assay. The clones in this table, taken by TCRdb from immuneACCESS, are in-frame only. Not every clone is retained; where verified, under half of the shortfall comes from an unresolved V gene, and the cause of the rest is unknown. This sample comprises roughly 400,000 clones, about 92% of them detected only once. About 0.6% of the sample comes from the top ten. The sequenced material came from PBMCs or T cells enriched from blood (not recorded which). The origin of the receptors is a young man who had recovered from COVID-19.

V gene TRBV9 combines with J gene TRBJ2-2, with 8 bases aligning to TRBD2. Germline CDR1 SGDLS, CDR2 YYNGEE. V lost 4 bases, J lost 2 bases, and 7 bases stayed unmatched. The CDR3 length is 16 residues. The CDR3 protein is CASSPTGGTNTGELFF. CDR3 bases: TGTGCCAGCAGCCCTACGGGAGGGACTAACACCGGGGAGCTGTTTTTT.

The chain uses TRBV27 and TRBJ1-5, with 7 positions matching TRBD1. The length of the CDR3 is 13 residues. Germline loops: CDR1 MNHEY, CDR2 SMNVEV (reference sequence). The V segment lost 6 bases and the J segment 5 bases; nucleotides outside the gene matches: 4. The CDR3 DNA reads TGTGCCAGCAGAACTACAGGGGATCAGCCCCAGCATTTT. It codes for CASRTTGDQPQHF.

The CDR3 DNA reads as TGTGCCAGCAGCTTATATCCGGGGCAAGAGACCCAGTACTTC. Its protein is CASSLYPGQETQYF. The chain uses TRBV7-3 and TRBJ2-5; possibly TRBD2 for D (5 bases). Germline CDR1 and CDR2: SGHTA and FQGTGA. Trimming shortened V by 2 bases and J by 2 bases, and 9 bases separated the two germline ends. This CDR3 is built from 14 residues.

The genes are TRBV5-1 and TRBJ2-7; unclear D gene. Trimming shortened V by 1 base and J by 0 bases, and 14 bases separated the two germline ends. CDR1 is SGHRS and CDR2 is YFSETQ in the germline V gene. The CDR3 runs to 16 residues. The CDR3 spells CASSLLVLSSSYEQYF. The CDR3 DNA reads as TGCGCCAGCAGCTTGCTCGTTCTCTCCTCCTCCTACGAGCAGTACTTC.

V is TRBV12-3 or TRBV12-4 and J is TRBJ1-6; the D is unclear. The CDR3 has 12 residues. V was trimmed by 3 bases and J by 9 bases, leaving 6 bases between them. The DNA for the CDR3 is TGTGCCAGCAGTTTTCAGGCTTCACCCCTCCACTTT. Translation: CASSFQASPLHF.

This rearrangement joins TRBV28 to TRBJ1-1; D perhaps matches TRBD1 (5 bases). Trimming stripped 6 bases from V and 0 bases from J, with 11 bases between. From germline, CDR1 is MDHEN and CDR2 SYDVKM. The CDR3 extends over 14 amino acids. The CDR3 DNA is TGTGCCAGCAGGCCGGGACTCCTGAACACTGAAGCTTTCTTT. Amino acids: CASRPGLLNTEAFF.

J is TRBJ2-1 and V is TRBV29-1; D is possibly TRBD2 (7 bases). Germline CDR1 and CDR2: SQVTM and ANQGSEA. The CDR3 runs 13 residues. The V end lost 4 bases, the J end lost 7 bases, and 14 bases lay between the germline ends. The CDR3 sequence is CSVVGRGRNEQFF. The CDR3 coding sequence is TGCAGCGTTGTGGGGAGGGGGAGGAATGAGCAGTTCTTC.

The V gene is TRBV11-2, the J gene TRBJ2-2, with D perhaps TRBD1 (5 bases). CDR1 and CDR2 (germline): SGHAT, FQNNGV. This CDR3 contains 14 residues. V lost 5 bases to trimming and J lost 7 bases, with 14 bases between them. CDR3: CASSLQGIGGELFF. Written as DNA, the CDR3 is TGTGCCAGCAGCCTGCAGGGAATAGGCGGGGAGCTGTTTTTT.

The chain has TRBV15 and TRBJ2-2, with D maybe TRBD1 (6 bases). V was shortened by 6 bases and J by 2 bases, with 13 bases between the two germline ends. The CDR3 spans 15 residues. The germline CDR1 and CDR2 sequences are LNHNV and YYDKDF (reference sequence). Written as DNA, the CDR3 is TGTGCCACCAGTGGGACAATACGAAACACCGGGGAGCTGTTTTTT. Translation: CATSGTIRNTGELFF.

Of note for this clone: A read error may account for a junction end that differs from germline. The chain couples TRBV18 to TRBJ1-1; possible D gene TRBD1, 5 bases. Germline lookup yields CDR1 KGHSH and CDR2 LQKENI. The CDR3 has 14 residues. CDR3 sequence: CASSPLTGDTEAFF. The CDR3 nucleotides read TGTGCCAGCTCTCCACTGACGGGGGACACTGAAGCTTTCTTT.

The gene calls are TRBV11-2 and TRBJ2-7; D possibly corresponds to TRBD2 (5 bases). Germline V gene lookup returns CDR1 SGHAT and CDR2 FQNNGV. The CDR3 sequence is 13 residues long. The V gene lost 4 bases and the J gene lost 6 bases, with 13 bases spanning the gap. DNA for the CDR3: TGTGCCAGCAGCTGGAACCTGAGCGGCGAGCAGTACTTC. This encodes CASSWNLSGEQYF.

The rearrangement joins TRBV6-5 to TRBJ1-3; TRBD1 is a possible D gene (5 bases). Germline V gives CDR1 MNHEY, CDR2 SVGAGI. The ends were cut back, 11 bases at V and 3 bases at J, with 8 bases in the middle. CDR3 length: 11 amino acids. The chain's CDR3 is CALGDGNTIYF. The CDR3 nucleotides are TGTGCCTTAGGGGATGGAAACACCATATATTTT.

The rearrangement links TRBV27 to TRBJ2-5; the match to TRBD1 covers 7 bases. Per germline, CDR1 MNHEY and CDR2 SMNVEV (reference sequence). V lost 3 bases and J lost 4; bases outside the gene matches: 8. The CDR3 is 15 residues long. For the CDR3, the DNA is TGTGCCAGCAGTTTCTCACAGACAGGGCGAGAGACCCAGTACTTC. It codes for CASSFSQTGRETQYF.

The chain carries TRBV7-8 and TRBJ1-4, with 8 bases lining up with TRBD1. CDR1 and CDR2 from the germline V gene are SGHVS and FQNEAQ. The V gene end was trimmed by 3 bases and the J gene end by 7 bases; junction bases not matched to a gene: 10. This CDR3 comprises 16 residues. CDR3 sequence: CASSLGPQGASEKLFF. DNA for the CDR3: TGTGCCAGCAGCTTGGGACCCCAGGGGGCGAGTGAAAAACTGTTTTTT.

The chain employs TRBV7-8 and TRBJ1-1; 8 bases are shared with TRBD1. The V segment lost 0 bases and the J segment 3 bases; nucleotides outside the gene matches: 3. This CDR3 contains 15 residues. Germline V gives CDR1 SGHVS, CDR2 FQNEAQ. Written as DNA, the CDR3 is TGTGCCAGCAGCTTAGCGGCGACAGGGGACACTGAAGCTTTCTTT. Translating gives CASSLAATGDTEAFF.

V and J are TRBV4-1 and TRBJ2-4; a possible D gene is TRBD1 (5 bases). V lost 4 bases, J lost 11 bases, and 12 bases lay in between. Germline V gene data show CDR1 as MGHRA and CDR2 as YSYEKL. This CDR3 spans 12 amino acids. CDR3 region: CASSPGQGVQYF. In DNA form, the CDR3 reads TGCGCCAGCAGCCCGGGCCAGGGCGTTCAGTACTTC.

The rearrangement joins TRBV19 to TRBJ2-1; 9 bases agree with TRBD1. The V and J ends lost 6 bases and 10 bases, in that order; junction bases with no gene match: 7. The V gene's germline CDR1 is LNHDA and CDR2 SQIVND (reference sequence). CDR3 length: 13 amino acids. This CDR3 reads CASRQGALKEQFF. CDR3 bases: TGTGCCAGTAGACAGGGGGCACTAAAAGAGCAGTTCTTC. Looking up the rest from reference TRBV19 and TRBJ2-1 gives the full variable domain: DGGITQSPKYLFRKEGQNVTLSCEQNLNHDAMYWYRQDPGQGLRLIYYSQIVNDFQKGDIAEGYSVSREKKESFPLTVTSAQKNPTAFYLCASRQGALKEQFFGPGTRLTVL.

Only a few counts were recorded for this clone. The chain couples TRBV5-4 to TRBJ2-1; 8 bases fit TRBD2. The junction had 11 bases not matched to a gene; V was cut back by 4 bases and J by 5 bases. CDR3 length: 16 residues. Looked up from germline, CDR1 is SGHNT and CDR2 is YYREEE (reference sequence). The DNA for the CDR3 is TGTGCCAGCAGCCGAACTAGCGGAAGAACTAACAATGAGCAGTTCTTC. Protein sequence: CASSRTSGRTNNEQFF. The full variable domain, rest sourced from reference TRBV5-4 and TRBJ2-1, is ETGVTQSPTHLIKTRGQQVTLRCSSQSGHNTVSWYQQALGQGPQFIFQYYREEENGRGNFPPRFSGLQFPNYSSELNVNALELDDSALYLCASSRTSGRTNNEQFFGPGTRLTVL.

The chain joins TRBV3-1 (or the pseudogene TRBV3-2) to TRBJ1-5; D unresolved. The CDR3 extends over 13 amino acids. V dropped 4 bases and J dropped 6 bases, with 10 bases sitting between them. The germline V gene has CDR1 LGHDT and CDR2 YNNKEL (reference sequence). The CDR3 here is CASSLTGSQPQHF. CDR3 DNA sequence: TGTGCCAGCAGCCTCACCGGTTCTCAGCCCCAGCATTTT.

The chain combines TRBV6-1 with TRBJ1-5; D is uncertain. Germline CDR1 MNHNS, CDR2 SASEGT. CDR3 length equals 17 residues. Trimming took 4 bases from V and 3 from J, leaving 19 bases between them. The CDR3 loop is CASSAYGVGSTNQPQHF. CDR3 DNA sequence: TGTGCCAGCAGTGCTTACGGGGTAGGGAGTACCAATCAGCCCCAGCATTTT.